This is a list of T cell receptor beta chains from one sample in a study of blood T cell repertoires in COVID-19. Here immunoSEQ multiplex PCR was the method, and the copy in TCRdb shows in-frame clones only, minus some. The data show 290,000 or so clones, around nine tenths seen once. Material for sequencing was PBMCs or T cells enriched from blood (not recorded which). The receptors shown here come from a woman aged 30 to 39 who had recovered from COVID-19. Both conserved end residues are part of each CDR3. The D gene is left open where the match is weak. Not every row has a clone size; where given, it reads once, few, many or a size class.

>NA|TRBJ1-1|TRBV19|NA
TGTGCCAGTAGAGGGCCGACTAATCGCGGCACTGAAGCTTTCTTT
CASRGPTNRGTEAFF
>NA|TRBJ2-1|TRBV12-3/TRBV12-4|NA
TGTGCCAGCAGTCTGGGACTTTCGCGACAGTTCTTC
CASSLGLSRQFF
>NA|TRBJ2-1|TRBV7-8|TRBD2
TGTGCCAGCAGCCCTATGAGACTAGCGAACAATGAGCAGTTCTTC
CASSPMRLANNEQFF
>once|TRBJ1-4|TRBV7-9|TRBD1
TGTGCCAGCAGCTCCTACGGGACAGCAAATGAAAAACTGTTTTTT
CASSSYGTANEKLFF
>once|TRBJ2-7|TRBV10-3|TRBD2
TGTGCCATCAGTGCTACTAGCGACTCCTACGAGCAGTACTTC
CAISATSDSYEQYF
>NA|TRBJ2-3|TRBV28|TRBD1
TGTGCCAGCAGTTCTCAGGACAGGGCGACAGATACGCAGTATTTT
CASSSQDRATDTQYF
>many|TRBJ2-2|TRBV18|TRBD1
TGTGCCAGCTCACCACTGGGACAGGGTGAGACCGGGGAGCTGTTTTTT
CASSPLGQGETGELFF
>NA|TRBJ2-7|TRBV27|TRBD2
TGTGCCAGCAGCCTCGAGACTAGCGGGCTTTACGAGCAGTACTTC
CASSLETSGLYEQYF
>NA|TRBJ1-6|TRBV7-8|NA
TGTGCCAGCAGCTTGGTGGCGGGGTCCTATAATTCACCCCTCCACTTT
CASSLVAGSYNSPLHF
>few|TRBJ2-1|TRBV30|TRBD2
TGTGCCTGGAGTGGAGGACTAGCGGCTAATGAGCAGTTCTTC
CAWSGGLAANEQFF
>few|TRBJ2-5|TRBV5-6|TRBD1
TGTGCCAGCAGTCCGACCGGGACAGAAGTTTCGGAAACCCAGTACTTC
CASSPTGTEVSETQYF
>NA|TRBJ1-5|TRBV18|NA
TGTGCCAGCTCACCTAGGGGCGGGGGACTCGATCAGCCCCAGCATTTT
CASSPRGGGLDQPQHF
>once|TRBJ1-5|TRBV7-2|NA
TGTGCCAGCAGCTCCCTAGACGGGGGTTTCAATCAGCCCCAGCATTTT
CASSSLDGGFNQPQHF
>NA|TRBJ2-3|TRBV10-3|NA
TGTGCCATCAGTGAGAGGGGGGGGAGGGCAGATACGCAGTATTTT
CAISERGGRADTQYF
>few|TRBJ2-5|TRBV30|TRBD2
TGTGCCTGGAGTGTAACTAGCGGGAGTTTCGGTGAGACCCAGTACTTC
CAWSVTSGSFGETQYF
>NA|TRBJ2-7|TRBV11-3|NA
TGTGCCAGCAGCCTAGGAGGGGGGGTCTCCTACGAGCAGTACTTC
CASSLGGGVSYEQYF
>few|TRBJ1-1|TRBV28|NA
TGTGCCACATGGAACAGATTGAACACTGAAGCTTTCTTT
CATWNRLNTEAFF
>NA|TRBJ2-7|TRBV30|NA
TGTGCCGCAGCGACAGGCCCCTACGAGCAGTACTTC
CAAATGPYEQYF
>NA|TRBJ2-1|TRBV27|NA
TGTGCCAGCAGTTGGGACTCAAATCCCTACAATGAGCAGTTCTTC
CASSWDSNPYNEQFF
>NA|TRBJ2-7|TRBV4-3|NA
TGCGCCAGCAGCCAAGAAGTAGCAGGGTACTACGAGCAGTACTTC
CASSQEVAGYYEQYF
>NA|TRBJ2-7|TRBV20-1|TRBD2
TGCAGTGCTAGTTGGCTAGCGGGAACCTACGAGCAGTACTTC
CSASWLAGTYEQYF
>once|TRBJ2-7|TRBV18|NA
TGTGCCAGCTCACCGCTCCCGTGGCAGGCCCTCGAGCAGTACTTC
CASSPLPWQALEQYF
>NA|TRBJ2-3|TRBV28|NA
TGTGCCAGCAGAACACGAGGGCCCACCACTCTTAGCACAGATACGCAGTATTTT
CASRTRGPTTLSTDTQYF
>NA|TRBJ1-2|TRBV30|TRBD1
TGTGCCTGGGATAGGGCTCGGGACAGGCAAACCTATGGCTACACCTTC
CAWDRARDRQTYGYTF
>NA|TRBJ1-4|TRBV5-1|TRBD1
TGCGCCAGCAGCTTCGACAGGGCAACTAATGAAAAACTGTTTTTT
CASSFDRATNEKLFF
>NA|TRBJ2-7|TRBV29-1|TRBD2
TGCAGCGTCAGGACTAGCGGGAGCTACGAGCAGTACTTC
CSVRTSGSYEQYF
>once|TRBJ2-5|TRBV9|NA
TGTGCCAGCAGCCCAGCAAAAAAGTGGACGGACAGCCAAGAGACCCAGTACTTC
CASSPAKKWTDSQETQYF
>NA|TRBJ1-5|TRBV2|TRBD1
TGTGCCAGCAGGCCGACAGGGGGTTATAGCAATCAGCCCCAGCATTTT
CASRPTGGYSNQPQHF
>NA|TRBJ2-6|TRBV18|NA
TGTGCCAGCTCACCACCGGTGGGGGAGGCTGGGGCCAACGTCCTGACTTTC
CASSPPVGEAGANVLTF
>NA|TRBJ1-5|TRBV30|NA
TGTGCCTGGAGAAGGACAGGCAATCAGCCCCAGCATTTT
CAWRRTGNQPQHF
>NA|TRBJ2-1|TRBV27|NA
TGTGCCAGCAGTTCCCCCGCCTACAATGAGCAGTTCTTC
CASSSPAYNEQFF
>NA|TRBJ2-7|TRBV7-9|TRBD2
TGTGCCAGCAGCTTAGTAGGCGGGAGGGCCTCCTACGAGCAGTACTTC
CASSLVGGRASYEQYF
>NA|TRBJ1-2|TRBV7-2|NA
TGTGCCAGCAGCTTAGAGGAGAGGACACTGTATGGCTACACCTTC
CASSLEERTLYGYTF
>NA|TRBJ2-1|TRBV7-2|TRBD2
TGTGCCAGCAGCAACAAAAACCTAGCGGGAAGATCCAATGAGCAGTTCTTC
CASSNKNLAGRSNEQFF
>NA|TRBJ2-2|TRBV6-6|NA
TGTGCCAGCAGAAACCCGGTCAGGGCCACCGGGGAGCTGTTTTTT
CASRNPVRATGELFF
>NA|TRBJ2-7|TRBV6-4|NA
TGTGCCAGCAGCCCCGGGATCCGCTCCAGTGAGCAGTACTTC
CASSPGIRSSEQYF
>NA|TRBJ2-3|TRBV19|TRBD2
TGTGCCAGTAGTATATCCGGGATAGCGGGAGGGCCCACAGATACGCAGTATTTT
CASSISGIAGGPTDTQYF
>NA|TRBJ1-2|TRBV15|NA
TGTGCCACCAGCAGCCAAAACAGGGATGGCTACACCTTC
CATSSQNRDGYTF
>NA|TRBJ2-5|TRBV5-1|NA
TGCGCCAGCAGTCTTGACAGTCCGGGGACCCAGTACTTC
CASSLDSPGTQYF
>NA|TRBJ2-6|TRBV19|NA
TGTGCCAGTAGTATGATTCGCGGCGCCTCTGGGGCCAACGTCCTGACTTTC
CASSMIRGASGANVLTF
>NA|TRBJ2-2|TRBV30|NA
TGTGCCTTCTACACCGGGGAGCTGTTTTTT
CAFYTGELFF
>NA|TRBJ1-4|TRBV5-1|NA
TGCGCCAGCAGCTTACTACACCTCGGCAATGAAAAACTGTTTTTT
CASSLLHLGNEKLFF
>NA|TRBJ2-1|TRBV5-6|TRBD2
TGTGCCAGCAGCTTTCGTCGAGCGGGAGGGCCTTTTACCTACAATGAGCAGTTCTTC
CASSFRRAGGPFTYNEQFF
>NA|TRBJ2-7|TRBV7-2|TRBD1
TGTGCCAGCAGCTTAGACGTAGGGGGCCCTGTCGAGCAGTACTTC
CASSLDVGGPVEQYF
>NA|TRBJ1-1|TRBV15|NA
TGTGCCACCAGCAGAGGCGACAGTTGGTCTGAAGCTTTCTTT
CATSRGDSWSEAFF